This record concerns one TCR beta chain sequence. This clonotype has at least ten counts. This receptor's antigen is unknown. Base qualities are missing; no much larger clone stands one base away. This specimen belongs to a study of T cells in Graves' hyperthyroidism and ophthalmopathy (dated by TCRdb to about 2019). For the wider study: To identify distinguishing TCR V-J signatures, a discovery cohort of 90 to 100 patients was used, comprising 43 with Graves' ophthalmopathy and some 60 with stable Graves' hyperthyroidism. In about 6 Graves' hyperthyroidism patients, the study also compared T-cell repertoires from thyroid tissue with T-cell repertoires from blood. Prospective prediction of ophthalmopathy was tested in an independent validation cohort consisting of some 20 hyperthyroidism patients and around 17 patients who later progressed to ophthalmopathy. TCR Vbeta CDR3 sequencing of some 140 peripheral blood samples (43 ophthalmopathy, about 75 hyperthyroidism and some 17 progressor patients) is reported in the paper. After blood sampling, hyperthyroidism patients were treated with methimazole at a starting dose of 30 mg daily, and ophthalmopathy patients were treated with high-dose intravenous methylprednisolone. The 95 to 100 discovery patients were randomly split 7:3 into training and test sets.

The TCR beta CDR3 regions were amplified from the RNA transcripts. For the first round of RT-PCR on the TCR CDR3, the HTBI primer set was used together with the Qiagen OneStep RT-PCR kit. The libraries were constructed in a second round of multiplex PCR and then size-selected and purified. Sequencing of the libraries was done on an Illumina HiSeq2000 using paired-end 100 bp reads. As for the original processing: Raw data were processed with SOAPnuke, discarding reads with adapters, uncalled bases, mean Phred below 15, or no exact constant-primer or identifier match. COPE v1.2.5 was used to merge the high-quality paired reads, and each unique nucleotide sequence was defined as a clonotype. Clonotypes were aligned to IMGT TRBV, TRBD and TRBJ reference segments using MiTCR v1.1. The analysis was restricted to V-J combinations with a frequency above 0.0001, which together covered 99% to 99.2% of the repertoires. The TCS score was defined as F50 (clonal expansion) divided by E x V (chaos), with BLOSUM62-based TCRdist calculated between CDR3 peptides within each V-J. Welch's t-statistics and random forest reduced 514 V-J features to 13, which were used in a naive Bayes classifier (R e1071). Thyroid-blood repertoire similarity was quantified with the Morisita-Horn index. Clones were called with MiXCR by TCRdb after fastp trimmed the public reads at Q25, and only in-frame beta chains were retained. Rows merge per CDR3 protein into single entries with the most common DNA and genes. The V and J calls were not made by the authors but by TCRdb's processing. This sample is represented by 500,000 to 600,000 distinct CDR3 sequences; 46% of them were singletons. The top ten hold under 20% of the sample.

V is cut by 6 bases and J by 8 bases, and the space between the germline ends is 16 bases. From a lookup of the germline V gene (reference sequence), CDR1 and CDR2 are SEHNR and FQNEAQ. Including cysteine and phenylalanine, the CDR3 has 13 amino acids. Here the CDR3 DNA is all that survives: 39 bases in frame from base 1. Exclusion was applied to patients with uncontrolled infections, other autoimmune diseases, pregnancy or lactation. Diagnoses were based on clinical symptoms, serum thyroxine and TRAb, thyroid ultrasound and orbital computed tomography. Total RNA was extracted with Trizol reagent, and quality was checked on an Agilent 2100 Bioanalyzer. The paper's findings and limits, for the study overall: Blood samples also contained most of the expanded thyroid clonotypes (frequency above 0.001), which suggests that blood repertoires may reflect thyroid immune responses. Sample size was not statistically predetermined, and blinding of investigators to group allocation was not performed. A 13 V-J signature model separated ophthalmopathy from stable hyperthyroidism, with 87.88% sensitivity and 81.08% specificity in cross-validation and 80%/75% in testing. In validation, the model predicted progression to ophthalmopathy a median of 6.5 months before onset, with roughly 70% sensitivity and roughly 72% specificity.

Recombination connected TRBV7-9 to TRBJ1-2; the D gene assignment is ambiguous. What was sequenced was peripheral blood or thyroid tissue (not recorded which). The clonotype originates from an adult woman with Graves' disease, either hyperthyroidism or ophthalmopathy (not recorded which). The CDR3 corresponds to CASRTDLQVGYTF. The DNA sequence follows: TGTGCCAGCAGAACCGACCTCCAAGTGGGCTACACCTTC.